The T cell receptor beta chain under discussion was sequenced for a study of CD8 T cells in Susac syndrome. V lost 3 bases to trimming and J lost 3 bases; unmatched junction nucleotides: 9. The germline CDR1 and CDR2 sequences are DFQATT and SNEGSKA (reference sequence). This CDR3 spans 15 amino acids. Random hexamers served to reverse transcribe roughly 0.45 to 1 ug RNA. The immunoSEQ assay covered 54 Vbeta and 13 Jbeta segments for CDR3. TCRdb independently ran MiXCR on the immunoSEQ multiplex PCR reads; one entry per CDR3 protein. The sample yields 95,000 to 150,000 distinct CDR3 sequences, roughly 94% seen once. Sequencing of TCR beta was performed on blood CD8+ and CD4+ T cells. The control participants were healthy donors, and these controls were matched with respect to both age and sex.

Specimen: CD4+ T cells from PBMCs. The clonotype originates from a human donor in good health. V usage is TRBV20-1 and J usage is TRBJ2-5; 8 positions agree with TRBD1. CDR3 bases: TGCAGTGCTAGGAAACAGACAGGGGTAAAAGAGACCCAGTACTTC. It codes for CSARKQTGVKETQYF.